Described below is a single TCR beta chain sequence and its context. Its antigen is currently unknown. The record originates from a study of cytomegalovirus exposure and HLA in healthy donors. Study context: The 100 million to 120 million unique TCR beta sequences, from 150 million to 200 million T cells, were found by an earlier analysis.

Study findings and constraints: The only immune exposure information that was available was CMV serostatus.

Use of 60 Vbeta and 13 Jbeta primers characterized the PCR. The data were produced by immunoSEQ multiplex PCR, yet TCRdb's version contains in-frame clones alone and is incomplete. The sample lists 100,000 to 150,000 clones, around 80% seen once, with roughly 3.2% in the top ten. Sequenced: PBMCs. The sequence derives from a man younger than 40 in good health and CMV-seronegative.

This CDR3 reads CASSSGLTEAFF. The CDR3 bases are TGCGCCAGCAGCTCAGGGTTAACTGAAGCTTTCTTT. The chain employs TRBV4-1 and TRBJ1-1; possible D gene TRBD1, 5 bases. The germline V and J ends were trimmed by 5 bases and 5 bases, with 9 bases remaining between them. Per the germline V gene, CDR1 is MGHRA and CDR2 is YSYEKL. The CDR3 spans 12 residues.